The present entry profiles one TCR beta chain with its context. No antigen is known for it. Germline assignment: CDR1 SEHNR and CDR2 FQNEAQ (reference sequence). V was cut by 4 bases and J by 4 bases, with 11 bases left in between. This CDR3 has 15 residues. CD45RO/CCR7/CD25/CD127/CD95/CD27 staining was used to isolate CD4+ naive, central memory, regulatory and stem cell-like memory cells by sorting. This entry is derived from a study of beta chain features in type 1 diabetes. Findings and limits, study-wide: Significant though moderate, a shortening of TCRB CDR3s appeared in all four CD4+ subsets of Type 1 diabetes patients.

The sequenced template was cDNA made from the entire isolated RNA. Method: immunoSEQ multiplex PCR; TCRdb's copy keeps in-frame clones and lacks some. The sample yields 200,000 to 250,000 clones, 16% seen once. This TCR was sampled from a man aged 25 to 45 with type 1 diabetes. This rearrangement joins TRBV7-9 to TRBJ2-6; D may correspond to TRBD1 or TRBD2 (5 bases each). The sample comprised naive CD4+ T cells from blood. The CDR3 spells CASSSGRGGANVLTF. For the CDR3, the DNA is TGTGCCAGCAGCTCCGGACGGGGCGGGGCCAACGTCCTGACTTTC.